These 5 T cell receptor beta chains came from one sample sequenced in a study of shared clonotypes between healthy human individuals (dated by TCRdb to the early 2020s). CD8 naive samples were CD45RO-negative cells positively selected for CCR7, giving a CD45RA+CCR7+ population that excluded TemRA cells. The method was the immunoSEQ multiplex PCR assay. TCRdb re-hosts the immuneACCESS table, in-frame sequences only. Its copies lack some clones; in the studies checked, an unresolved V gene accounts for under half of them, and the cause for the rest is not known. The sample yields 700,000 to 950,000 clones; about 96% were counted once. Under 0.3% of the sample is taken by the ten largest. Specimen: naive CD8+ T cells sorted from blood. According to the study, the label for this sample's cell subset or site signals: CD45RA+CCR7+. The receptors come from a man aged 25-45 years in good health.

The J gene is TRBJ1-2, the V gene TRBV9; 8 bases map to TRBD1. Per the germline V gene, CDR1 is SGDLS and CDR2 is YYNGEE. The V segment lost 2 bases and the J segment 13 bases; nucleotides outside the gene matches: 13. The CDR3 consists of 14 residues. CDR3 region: CASSVRDRSKEATF. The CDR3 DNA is TGTGCCAGCAGCGTCCGGGACAGGTCTAAAGAGGCCACCTTC.

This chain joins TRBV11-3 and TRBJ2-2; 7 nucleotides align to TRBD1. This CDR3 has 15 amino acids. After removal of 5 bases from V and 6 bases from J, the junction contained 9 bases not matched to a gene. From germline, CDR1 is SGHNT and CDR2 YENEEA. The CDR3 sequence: CASSHRDSLAGELFF. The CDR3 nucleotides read TGTGCCAGCAGCCACCGGGACAGTTTGGCCGGGGAGCTGTTTTTT.

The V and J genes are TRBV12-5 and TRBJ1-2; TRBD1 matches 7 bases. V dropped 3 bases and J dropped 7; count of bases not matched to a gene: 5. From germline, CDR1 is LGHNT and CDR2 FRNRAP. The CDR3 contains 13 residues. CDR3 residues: CASGLRDRGGYTF. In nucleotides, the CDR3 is TGTGCTAGTGGTTTAAGGGACAGAGGTGGCTACACCTTC.

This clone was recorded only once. The CDR3 sequence: CASSPSARGYEQYF. CDR3 coding DNA: TGTGCCAGCAGTCCCTCCGCCAGGGGATACGAGCAGTACTTC. V usage is TRBV27 and J usage is TRBJ2-7; possible D gene TRBD1, 6 bases. The CDR3 contains 14 residues. The V end was cut by 5 bases, the J end by 4 bases, with 15 bases between. CDR1 MNHEY and CDR2 SMNVEV come from the germline V gene (reference sequence).

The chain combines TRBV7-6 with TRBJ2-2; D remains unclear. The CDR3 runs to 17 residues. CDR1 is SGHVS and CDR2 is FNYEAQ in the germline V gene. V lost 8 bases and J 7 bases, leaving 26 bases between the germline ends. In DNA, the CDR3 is TGTGCCAGCTATAACCTTCTTAGGGATGGGTCCGTCGGGGAGCTGTTTTTT. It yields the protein CASYNLLRDGSVGELFF.